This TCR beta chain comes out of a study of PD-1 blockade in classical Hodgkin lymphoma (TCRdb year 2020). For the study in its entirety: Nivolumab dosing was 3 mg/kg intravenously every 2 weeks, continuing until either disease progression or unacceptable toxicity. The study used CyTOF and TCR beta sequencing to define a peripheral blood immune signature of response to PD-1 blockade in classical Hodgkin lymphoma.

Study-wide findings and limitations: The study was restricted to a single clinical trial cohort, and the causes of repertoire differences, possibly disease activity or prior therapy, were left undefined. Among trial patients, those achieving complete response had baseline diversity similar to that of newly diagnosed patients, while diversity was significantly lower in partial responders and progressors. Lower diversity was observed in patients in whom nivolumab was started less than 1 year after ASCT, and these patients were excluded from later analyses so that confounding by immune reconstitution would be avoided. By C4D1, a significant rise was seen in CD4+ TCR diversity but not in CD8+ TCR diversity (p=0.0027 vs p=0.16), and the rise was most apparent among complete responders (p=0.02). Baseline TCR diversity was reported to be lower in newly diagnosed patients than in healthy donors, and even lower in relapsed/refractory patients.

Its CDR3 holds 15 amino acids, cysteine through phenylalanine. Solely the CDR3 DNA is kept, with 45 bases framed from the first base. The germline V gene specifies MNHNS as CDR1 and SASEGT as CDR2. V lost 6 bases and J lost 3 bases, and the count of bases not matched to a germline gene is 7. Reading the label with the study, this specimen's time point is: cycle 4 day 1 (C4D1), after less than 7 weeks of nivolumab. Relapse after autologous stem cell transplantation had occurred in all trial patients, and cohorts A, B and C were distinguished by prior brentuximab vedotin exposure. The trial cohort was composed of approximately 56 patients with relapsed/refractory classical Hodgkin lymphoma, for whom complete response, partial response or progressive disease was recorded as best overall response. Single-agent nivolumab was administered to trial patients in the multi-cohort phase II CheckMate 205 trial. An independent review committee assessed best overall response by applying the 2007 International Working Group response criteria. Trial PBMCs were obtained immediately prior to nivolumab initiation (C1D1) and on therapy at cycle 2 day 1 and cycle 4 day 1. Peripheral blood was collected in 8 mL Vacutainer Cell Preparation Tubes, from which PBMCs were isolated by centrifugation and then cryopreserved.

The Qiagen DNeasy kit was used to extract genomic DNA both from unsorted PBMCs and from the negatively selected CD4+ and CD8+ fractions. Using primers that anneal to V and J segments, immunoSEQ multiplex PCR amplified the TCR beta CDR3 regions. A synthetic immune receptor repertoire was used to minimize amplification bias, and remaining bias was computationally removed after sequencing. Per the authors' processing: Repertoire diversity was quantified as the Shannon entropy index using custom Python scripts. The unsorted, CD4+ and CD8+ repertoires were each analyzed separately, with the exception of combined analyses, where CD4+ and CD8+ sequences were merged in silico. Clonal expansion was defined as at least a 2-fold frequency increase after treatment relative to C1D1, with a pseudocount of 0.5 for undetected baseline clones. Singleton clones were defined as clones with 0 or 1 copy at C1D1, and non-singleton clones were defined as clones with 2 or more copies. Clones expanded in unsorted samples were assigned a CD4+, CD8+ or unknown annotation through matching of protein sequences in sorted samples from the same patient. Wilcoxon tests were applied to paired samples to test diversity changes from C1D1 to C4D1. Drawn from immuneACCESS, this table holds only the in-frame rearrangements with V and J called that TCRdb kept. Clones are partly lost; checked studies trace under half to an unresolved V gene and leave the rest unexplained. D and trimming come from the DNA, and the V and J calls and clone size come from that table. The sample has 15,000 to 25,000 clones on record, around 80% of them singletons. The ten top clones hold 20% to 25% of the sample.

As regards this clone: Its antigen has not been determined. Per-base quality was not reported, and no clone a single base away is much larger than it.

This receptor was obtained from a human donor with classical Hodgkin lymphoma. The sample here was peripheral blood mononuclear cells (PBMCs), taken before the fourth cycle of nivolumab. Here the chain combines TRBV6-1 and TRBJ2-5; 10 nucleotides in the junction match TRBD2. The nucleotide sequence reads TGTGCCAGCAGGGGACTAGCGAGCTATAAAGAGACCCAGTACTTC. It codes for CASRGLASYKETQYF.